Included here is one T cell receptor (beta chain) sequence, with context. Its specific antigen is unknown. Qualities for individual bases were not recorded, and no much larger clone is one base off. CD4+ T cells from unexposed donors were collected before the COVID-19 pandemic (2011-2018). After more than nine days of culture, CD4+ T cells were isolated with the EasySep CD4+ T cell isolation kit. As cell number allowed, CD4+ T cells from unexposed donors were tested for reactivity to SARS-CoV-2 S and N and to four common cold coronavirus spike pools. PBMCs were cultured at under 2.5 million per well in IMDM supplemented with about 5.3% human AB serum and 9 to 10 IU/ml IL-2. Half of the culture medium was replaced with fresh IL-2-containing medium on days 3 and 7. In general, every peptide culture condition was set up in three replicate wells. The leukapheresis product for the unexposed donors was obtained through commercial purchase. PBMCs were isolated from leukapheresis product or whole blood by Ficoll-Paque PLUS gradient centrifugation. PBMCs were either used fresh in the expansion assay or cryopreserved at -140 degrees C. The QIAamp Micro DNA Kit was used to extract genomic DNA from the CD4+ T cells.

This record belongs to a study of CD4 T cells in relation to SARS-CoV-2 and coronaviruses (dated by TCRdb to the early 2020s). With respect to the entire study: In the ViraFEST assay, PBMCs were cultured with antigen for about eleven days, after which TCR beta CDR3s were sequenced to identify antigen-specific clonal expansions. An HIV-1 Nef peptide pool or a no-peptide culture served as the negative reference condition. HLA restriction was mapped for shared crossreactive spike epitopes using patient-derived lymphoblastoid cell lines. Memory CD4+ T cell crossreactivity between SARS-CoV-2 and common cold coronavirus spike proteins was assessed at the TCR clonotype level in the study. The Adaptive Biotechnologies TCR-sequencing kit was used for samples from a few pre-COVID donors and for the naive versus memory experiments, whereas the other data were Illumina-based. A different TCR-beta assay, based on Illumina, was used to sequence expansion assays from other donors in the study.

Study-level results and caveats: Since the crossreactivity analysis centred on spike protein, crossreactivity against other viral proteins was not assessed. Pre-pandemic and post-infection samples were not both contributed by any donor, so tracing of the source of pre-existing responses was limited. Compared with monoreactive clones, crossreactive clones had significantly weaker SARS-CoV-2-driven expansion, a result consistent with antigenic imprinting. The study was limited by small numbers of patients and tested TCRs. Memory CD4+ clonotypes crossrecognizing SARS-CoV-2 and at least one common cold coronavirus spike were found in around 59% of donors.

Libraries were prepared through the immunoSEQ multiplex PCR assay. The original methods were these. Preprocessing removed nonproductive sequences and CDR3s not starting with C, not ending with F or W, or shorter than 7 amino acids. Antigen-specific clonotypes were called with the MANAFEST web app, based on expansion relative to reference and other culture wells. A clone was considered positive if the clone showed significant expansion compared with the reference culture in 2 of 3 replicate wells at an FDR below 0.05. For a clone to be considered positive, significant expansion relative to all other tandem wells and an odds ratio above 5 were also required. Pairwise Levenshtein distance, computed with the stringdist R package after three terminal residues were trimmed from each end, was used as the measure of CDR3 homology. Sourced from immuneACCESS, this table was stored by TCRdb with only in-frame sequences that have V and J called. A share of the clones is absent; for the studies checked, an unresolved V gene accounts for under half, and the remainder has no known explanation. The V and J calls and clone size were taken over from that table, and D and trimming were inferred from the DNA. This sample lists 15,000 to 20,000 clones; approximately 81% were detected once. Jointly, the top ten make up around 11% of the sample.

CDR1 and CDR2, per the germline V gene, are SQVTM and ANQGSEA. V drops 7 bases and J drops 5 bases, leaving 14 bases in between. The CDR3 starts with the cysteine, ends with the phenylalanine, and has 12 residues. Solely the CDR3 DNA is kept, with 36 bases framed from the first base. The sample was CD4+ T cells from PBMCs, cultured in vitro. The V and J genes are TRBV29-1 and TRBJ1-1, and the D gene may be TRBD1, 5 bases matching. This sequence originates from a human donor in good health. The bases read TGCAGCGCCGTGGGGGTCTTTACTGAAGCTTTCTTT. Translated, this gives CSAVGVFTEAFF.